These 3 T cell receptor beta chains originate from one sample sequenced in a study of response to subunit inactivated influenza vaccine. TCRdb ran MiXCR on the RT-PCR reads and lists one entry per CDR3 protein. The top ten clones hold 10% of a sample with more than 700,000 distinct CDR3 sequences, 20% to 25% of them seen once. The sequencing here drew on PBMCs from blood, taken approximately 5 days after vaccination. The receptors originated from a man aged 50 or older who received an inactivated influenza vaccine.

This clonotype was detected a few times. The rearrangement joins TRBV20-1 to TRBJ2-1, with TRBD2 matching over 9 bases. J was trimmed by 2 bases and V by 1 base; bases with no gene match: 3. The length of the CDR3 is 15 residues. Germline V CDR1 and CDR2: DFQATT, SNEGSKA (reference sequence). The CDR3 DNA reads as TGCAGTGCTAGAGCTCTAGCGGGACCCTACAATGAGCAGTTCTTC. It is translated as CSARALAGPYNEQFF.

The chain uses TRBV5-1 and TRBJ1-1; D gene ambiguous. The V gene lost 7 bases and the J gene lost 2 bases, with 12 bases spanning the gap. The CDR3 contains 13 residues. Germline V lookup: CDR1 SGHRS, CDR2 YFSETQ. This CDR3 is CASAKNSNTEAFF. The CDR3 DNA reads as TGCGCCAGCGCTAAAAATTCAAACACTGAAGCTTTCTTT.

About this clonotype: One end of the junction varies from germline; a read error may be responsible. The chain joins TRBV20-1 to TRBJ2-7; 11 bases line up with TRBD2. CDR1 is DFQATT, CDR2 SNEGSKA, per germline (reference sequence). The CDR3 extends over 17 amino acids. For the CDR3, the DNA is TGCTGTGCTAGTATCCCGGGACTAGCGGTCCTGGGGGGCGAGCAGTACTTC. As protein: CCASIPGLAVLGGEQYF.